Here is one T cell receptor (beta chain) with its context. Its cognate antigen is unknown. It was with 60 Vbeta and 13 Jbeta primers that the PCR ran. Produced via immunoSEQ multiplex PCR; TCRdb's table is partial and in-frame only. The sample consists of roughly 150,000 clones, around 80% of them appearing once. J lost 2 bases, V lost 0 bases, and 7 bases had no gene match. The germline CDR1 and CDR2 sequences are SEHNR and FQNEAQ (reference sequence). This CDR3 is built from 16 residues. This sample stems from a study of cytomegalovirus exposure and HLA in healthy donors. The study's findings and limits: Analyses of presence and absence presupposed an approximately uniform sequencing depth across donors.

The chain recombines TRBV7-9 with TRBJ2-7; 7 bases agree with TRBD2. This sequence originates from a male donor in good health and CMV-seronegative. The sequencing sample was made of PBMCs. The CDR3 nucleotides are TGTGCCAGCAGCTTAGCAGGGTTGGGGAGGGCCTACGAGCAGTACTTC. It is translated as CASSLAGLGRAYEQYF.